The 10 T cell receptor beta chains presented below share a single source sample, sequenced in a study of T cell repertoires in cytomegalovirus infection. TCRdb ran MiXCR on the reads and lists one entry per CDR3 protein. The sample lists 500,000 to 600,000 distinct CDR3 sequences, approximately 16% occurring once. Sequencing was performed on CD8+ T cells from PBMCs. Every receptor here comes from a human donor in good health (CMV status not recorded). Some clones in this sample may be carry-over from other donors' samples.

This clonotype has at least ten counts. This chain links TRBV7-8 with TRBJ2-1; 8 bases are a match to TRBD2. V lost 1 base and J lost 7; bases outside the gene matches: 9. Germline CDR1 and CDR2: SGHVS and FQNEAQ. CDR3 length: 16 residues. Written as DNA, the CDR3 is TGTGCCAGCAGCTTAGGAAATGGCGGGGGGCCTAATGAGCAGTTCTTC. This codes for CASSLGNGGGPNEQFF.

There are many counts of this clonotype. V is TRBV9 and J is TRBJ2-3, with 9 bases matching TRBD2. This CDR3 contains 17 residues. Looked up from germline, CDR1 is SGDLS and CDR2 is YYNGEE. Trimming at V came to 4 bases and at J to 3 bases, leaving 12 bases not matched to a gene. The CDR3 reads CASSQVMASGITDTQYF. DNA for the CDR3: TGTGCCAGCAGCCAGGTGATGGCTAGCGGGATAACAGATACGCAGTATTTT.

This clonotype was picked up a small number of times. The gene calls are TRBV6-5 and TRBJ1-1, with 7 nucleotides matching TRBD1. The germline V gene has CDR1 MNHEY and CDR2 SVGAGI. This CDR3 spans 13 amino acids. J gave up 4 bases and V 5 bases, and 4 bases lay outside the gene matches. The CDR3 region has the DNA TGTGCCAGCAGTAACAGGGGAAGCACTGAAGCTTTCTTT. Protein product: CASSNRGSTEAFF.

Only a few counts were recorded for this clonotype. This chain connects TRBV27 to TRBJ2-5; D assignment may be TRBD1 or TRBD2 (5 bases each). Between the trimmed V and J ends, which lost 6 bases and 4 bases, there was a span of 9 bases. Germline CDR1 MNHEY, CDR2 SMNVEV (reference sequence). This CDR3 contains 12 residues. CDR3 DNA sequence: TGTGCCAGCAGGAGGGGATTAGAGACCCAGTACTTC. It encodes CASRRGLETQYF.

The V and J genes are TRBV20-1 and TRBJ2-3, with 10 bases matching TRBD2. The CDR3 contains 16 residues. Germline loops: CDR1 DFQATT, CDR2 SNEGSKA (reference sequence). With 3 bases clipped from V and 2 bases from J, the junction kept 8 bases outside the gene matches. The CDR3 sequence is CSASLGLAGVTDTQYF. CDR3 DNA sequence: TGCAGTGCTAGTTTGGGGCTAGCGGGGGTCACAGATACGCAGTATTTT.

The chain uses TRBV7-4 and TRBJ1-2; TRBD1 might be the D (6 bases). This CDR3 region has 13 residues. Germline V CDR1 and CDR2: SGHVT, SQSDAQ. V lost 5 bases, J lost 8 bases, and 15 bases lay in between. The CDR3 nucleotides read TGTGCCAGCAGCCCGATCGACAGGTGGGGCTACACCTTC. It is translated as CASSPIDRWGYTF. The variable domain in full, completed from reference TRBV7-4 and TRBJ1-2, reads GAGVSQSPRYKVAKRGRDVALRCDSISGHVTLYWYRQTLGQGSEVLTYSQSDAQRDKSGRPSGRFSAERPERSVSTLKIQRTEQGDSAVYLCASSPIDRWGYTFGSGTRLTVV.

The chain carries TRBV10-2 and TRBJ1-2; D is undetermined. Trimming took 7 bases from V and 4 from J, leaving 13 bases between them. This CDR3 is built from 13 residues. Germline CDR1 WSHSY, CDR2 SAAADI. CDR3 DNA: TGCGCCAGCACCCTCGACGGAAGCTATGGCTACACCTTC. Its protein is CASTLDGSYGYTF.

This clonotype appeared many times. The CDR3 spells CASSPLKNGMHTEAFF. The CDR3 DNA reads as TGTGCCAGCAGTCCGTTGAAGAACGGGATGCACACTGAAGCTTTCTTT. The V gene is TRBV28, the J gene TRBJ1-1; D gene ambiguous. Germline V CDR1 and CDR2: MDHEN, SYDVKM. The V gene lost 5 bases and the J gene lost 3 bases, with 19 bases spanning the gap. The CDR3 sequence is 16 residues long.

This clonotype was counted a few times. The chain has TRBV5-6 and TRBJ2-5; D is perhaps TRBD1 (5 bases). Trimming removed 0 bases from V and 5 bases from J, with 14 bases in between. CDR3 size: 15 residues. CDR1 and CDR2 from the germline V gene are SGHDT and YYEEEE. The CDR3: CASSLVRGAGETQYF. CDR3 coding DNA: TGTGCCAGCAGCTTGGTAAGGGGCGCTGGGGAGACCCAGTACTTC.

In regard to this clonotype: A read error may produce the germline difference seen at one junction end. The gene calls are TRBV7-6 and TRBJ2-1; unclear D gene. The germline CDR1 and CDR2 sequences are SGHVS and FNYEAQ. This CDR3 is built from 13 residues. CDR3: CASSLARSDLQCF. The CDR3 nucleotides read TGTGCCAGCAGCTTAGCGAGGAGCGATCTTCAGTGCTTC.